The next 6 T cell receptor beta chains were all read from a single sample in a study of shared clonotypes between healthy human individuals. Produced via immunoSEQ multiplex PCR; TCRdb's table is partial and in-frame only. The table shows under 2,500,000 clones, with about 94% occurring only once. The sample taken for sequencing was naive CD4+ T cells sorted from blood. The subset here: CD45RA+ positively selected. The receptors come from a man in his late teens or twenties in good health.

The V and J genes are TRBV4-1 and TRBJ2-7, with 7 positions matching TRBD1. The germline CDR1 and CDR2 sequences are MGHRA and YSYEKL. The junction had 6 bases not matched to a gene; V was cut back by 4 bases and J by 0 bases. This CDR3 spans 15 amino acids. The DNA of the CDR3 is TGCGCCAGCAGCCCGGGCAGGGGGAGCTCCTACGAGCAGTACTTC. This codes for CASSPGRGSSYEQYF.

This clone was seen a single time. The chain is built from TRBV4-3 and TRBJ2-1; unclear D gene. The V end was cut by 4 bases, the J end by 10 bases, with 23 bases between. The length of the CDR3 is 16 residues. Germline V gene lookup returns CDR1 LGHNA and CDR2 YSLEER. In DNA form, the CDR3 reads TGCGCCAGCAGCCCAAGAGCGTCCGCCTACAATGAGGAGCAGTTCTTC. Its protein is CASSPRASAYNEEQFF.

The CDR3 spells CASSELLEKLFF. In DNA, the CDR3 is TGTGCCAGCAGTGAATTGTTGGAAAAACTGTTTTTT. The chain joins TRBV2 to TRBJ1-4; D unclear. Germline assignment: CDR1 SNHLY and CDR2 FYNNEI. Deletions cut 2 bases from V and 8 bases from J, with 6 bases between. CDR3 length: 12 residues. The entire variable domain, with the rest obtained from reference TRBV2 and TRBJ1-4, is as follows: EPEVTQTPSHQVTQMGQEVILRCVPISNHLYFYWYRQILGQKVEFLVSFYNNEISEKSEIFDDQFSVERPDGSNFTLKIRSTKLEDSAMYFCASSELLEKLFFGSGTQLSVL.

CDR3 DNA sequence: TGTGCCAGCAGTCCGATCCCCCGGACGCTTAGCACAGATACGCAGTATTTT. It is translated as CASSPIPRTLSTDTQYF. The chain uses TRBV28 and TRBJ2-3; D is unclear. V gave up 5 bases and J gave up 0 bases, with 18 bases separating them. CDR1 and CDR2 (germline): MDHEN, SYDVKM. The CDR3 extends over 17 amino acids.

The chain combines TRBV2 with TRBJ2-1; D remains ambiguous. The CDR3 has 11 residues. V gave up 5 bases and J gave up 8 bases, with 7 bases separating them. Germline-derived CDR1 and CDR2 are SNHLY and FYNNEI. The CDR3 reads CASSPRHEQFF. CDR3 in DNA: TGTGCCAGCAGTCCACGCCATGAGCAGTTCTTC.

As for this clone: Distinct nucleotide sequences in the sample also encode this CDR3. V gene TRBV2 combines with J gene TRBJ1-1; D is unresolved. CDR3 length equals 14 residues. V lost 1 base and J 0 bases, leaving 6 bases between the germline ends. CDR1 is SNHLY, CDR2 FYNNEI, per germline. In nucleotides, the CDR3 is TGTGCCAGCAGTGAAGAGGGCCTGAACACTGAAGCTTTCTTT. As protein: CASSEEGLNTEAFF. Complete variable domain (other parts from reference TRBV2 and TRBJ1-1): EPEVTQTPSHQVTQMGQEVILRCVPISNHLYFYWYRQILGQKVEFLVSFYNNEISEKSEIFDDQFSVERPDGSNFTLKIRSTKLEDSAMYFCASSEEGLNTEAFFGQGTRLTVV.